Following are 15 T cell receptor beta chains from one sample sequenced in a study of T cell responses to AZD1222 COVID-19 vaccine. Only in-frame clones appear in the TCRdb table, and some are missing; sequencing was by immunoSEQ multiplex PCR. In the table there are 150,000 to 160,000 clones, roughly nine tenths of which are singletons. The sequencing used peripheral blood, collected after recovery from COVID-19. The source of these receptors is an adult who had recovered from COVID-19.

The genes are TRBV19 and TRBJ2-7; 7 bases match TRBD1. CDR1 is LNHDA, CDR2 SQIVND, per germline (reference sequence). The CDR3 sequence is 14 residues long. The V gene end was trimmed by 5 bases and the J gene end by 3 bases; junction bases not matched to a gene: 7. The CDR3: CASSPGTVFYEQYF. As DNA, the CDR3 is TGTGCCAGTAGTCCCGGGACAGTTTTCTACGAGCAGTACTTC.

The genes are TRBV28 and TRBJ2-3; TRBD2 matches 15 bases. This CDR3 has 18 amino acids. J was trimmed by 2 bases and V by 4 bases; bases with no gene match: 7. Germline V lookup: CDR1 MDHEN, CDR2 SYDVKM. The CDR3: CASSSGTSGRWNTDTQYF. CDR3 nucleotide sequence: TGTGCCAGCAGTTCCGGGACTAGCGGGAGGTGGAACACAGATACGCAGTATTTT.

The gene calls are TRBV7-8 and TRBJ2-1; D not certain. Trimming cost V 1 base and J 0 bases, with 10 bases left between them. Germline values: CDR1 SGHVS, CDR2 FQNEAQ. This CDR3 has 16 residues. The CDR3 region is CASSLVAGSSYNEQFF. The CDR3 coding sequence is TGTGCCAGCAGCTTAGTAGCAGGAAGCTCCTACAATGAGCAGTTCTTC.

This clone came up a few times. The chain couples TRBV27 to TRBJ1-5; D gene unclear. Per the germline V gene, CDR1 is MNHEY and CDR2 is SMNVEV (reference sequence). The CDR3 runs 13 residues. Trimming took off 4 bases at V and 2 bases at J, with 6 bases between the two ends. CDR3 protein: CASSSIGNQPQHF. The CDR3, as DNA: TGTGCCAGCAGTTCGATCGGCAATCAGCCCCAGCATTTT.

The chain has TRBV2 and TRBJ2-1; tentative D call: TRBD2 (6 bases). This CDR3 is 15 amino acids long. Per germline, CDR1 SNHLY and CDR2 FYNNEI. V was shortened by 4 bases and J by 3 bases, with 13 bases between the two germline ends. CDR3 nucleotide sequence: TGTGCCAGCAGTGCGACGACTAGTGACTACAATGAGCAGTTCTTC. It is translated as CASSATTSDYNEQFF.

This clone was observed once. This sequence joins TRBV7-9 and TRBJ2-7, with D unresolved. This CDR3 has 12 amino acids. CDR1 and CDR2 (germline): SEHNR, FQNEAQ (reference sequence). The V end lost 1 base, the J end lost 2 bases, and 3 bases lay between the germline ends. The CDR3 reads CASSLVPYEQYF. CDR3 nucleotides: TGTGCCAGCAGCTTAGTCCCCTACGAGCAGTACTTC.

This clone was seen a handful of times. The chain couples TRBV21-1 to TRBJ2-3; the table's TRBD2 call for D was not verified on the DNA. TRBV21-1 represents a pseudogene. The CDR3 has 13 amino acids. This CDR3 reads CASSCPGRDTQYF. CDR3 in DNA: TGTGCCAGCAGCTGCCCCGGGAGAGATACGCAGTATTTT.

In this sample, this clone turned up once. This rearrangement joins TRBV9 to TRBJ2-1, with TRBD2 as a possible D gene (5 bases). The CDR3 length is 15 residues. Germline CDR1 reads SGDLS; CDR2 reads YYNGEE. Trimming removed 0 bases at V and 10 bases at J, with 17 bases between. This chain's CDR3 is CASSVGISVPLEQFF. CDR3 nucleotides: TGTGCCAGCAGCGTAGGTATTAGCGTCCCACTGGAGCAGTTCTTC.

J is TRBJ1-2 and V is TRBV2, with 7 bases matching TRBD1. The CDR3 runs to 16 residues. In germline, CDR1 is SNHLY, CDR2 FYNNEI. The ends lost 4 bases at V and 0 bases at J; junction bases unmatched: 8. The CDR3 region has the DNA TGTGCCAGCAGTGGATCGAGAACAGGGGCTAACTATGGCTACACCTTC. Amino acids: CASSGSRTGANYGYTF.

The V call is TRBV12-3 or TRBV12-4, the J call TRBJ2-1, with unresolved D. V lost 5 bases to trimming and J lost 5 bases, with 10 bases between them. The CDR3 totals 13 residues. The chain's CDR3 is CASSLPADNEQFF. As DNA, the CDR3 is TGTGCCAGCAGTCTACCAGCCGACAATGAGCAGTTCTTC.

CDR3 amino acids: CASRERTGIWGPSSTDTQYF. CDR3 bases: TGTGCCAGCAGGGAACGTACGGGTATATGGGGCCCTTCTAGCACAGATACGCAGTATTTT. The chain carries TRBV2 and TRBJ2-3; possible D gene TRBD1, 5 bases. Trimming took 6 bases from V and 0 from J, leaving 28 bases between them. The CDR3 covers 20 residues. CDR1 and CDR2 (germline): SNHLY, FYNNEI.

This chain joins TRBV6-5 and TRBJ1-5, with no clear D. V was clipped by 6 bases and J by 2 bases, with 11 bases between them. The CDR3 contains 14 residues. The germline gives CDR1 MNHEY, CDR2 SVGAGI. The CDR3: CASRSGQRNQPQHF. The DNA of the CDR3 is TGTGCCAGCAGGTCCGGGCAGCGCAATCAGCCCCAGCATTTT.

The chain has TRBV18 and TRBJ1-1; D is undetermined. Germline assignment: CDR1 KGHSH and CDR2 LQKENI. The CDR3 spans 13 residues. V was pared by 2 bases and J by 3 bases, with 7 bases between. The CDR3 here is CASSPNRDTEAFF. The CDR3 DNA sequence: TGTGCCAGCTCACCAAATAGGGACACTGAAGCTTTCTTT.

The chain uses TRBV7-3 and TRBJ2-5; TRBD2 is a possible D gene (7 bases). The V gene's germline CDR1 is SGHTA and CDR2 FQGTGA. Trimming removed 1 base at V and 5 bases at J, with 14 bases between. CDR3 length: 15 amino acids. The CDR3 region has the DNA TGTGCCAGCAGCTTAAATGGCGGGGGCTTGGAGACCCAGTACTTC. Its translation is CASSLNGGGLETQYF.

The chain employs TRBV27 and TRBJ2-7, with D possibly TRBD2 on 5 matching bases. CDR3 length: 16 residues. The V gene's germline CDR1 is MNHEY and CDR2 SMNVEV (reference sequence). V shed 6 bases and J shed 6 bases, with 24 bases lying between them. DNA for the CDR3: TGTGCCAGCAGCCCAATCGGGATAACAAAAACCTTCGAGCAGTACTTC. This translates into CASSPIGITKTFEQYF.